This TCR beta chain originates from a study of OX40 agonist ivuxolimab in advanced cancers. About the study: Patients in the trial were receiving intravenous ivuxolimab every 2 weeks, at doses of 0.01 to 10 mg/kg.

Overall study results and limits: At 0.1 to 3.0 mg/kg, CD4+ and CD8+ blood T cells expanded clonally by week 6. Part of the nonresponder group also had normalized T-cell clonal expansion that was low. Partial responders dosed at 0.1-3.0 mg/kg displayed clonal expansion ranking among the lowest.

Of note for this clone: Its antigen remains unknown.

This table comes from immunoSEQ multiplex PCR, and its TCRdb copy is limited to in-frame clones, with some not included. Of tens of thousands of clones in the sample, around 87% are singletons; the top ten hold about 5.1%. This clonotype originated in an adult with an advanced solid tumor such as melanoma, head and neck, liver or kidney cancer. Material: CD4+ or CD8+ T cells sorted from blood, obtained in a trial of the OX40 agonist ivuxolimab.

The CDR3 nucleotides read TGTGCCAGCAGCCGAGCCTGGCGGGAGGGCCAAGGTACGCAGTATTTT. Protein: CASSRAWREGQGTQYF. The V and J genes are TRBV4-2 and TRBJ2-3, with 9 bases identical to TRBD2. The CDR3 spans 16 residues. With 4 bases clipped from V and 8 bases from J, the junction kept 13 bases outside the gene matches. Germline-derived CDR1 and CDR2 are LGHNA and YNFKEQ.